This T cell receptor beta chain was captured in a study of blood T cell repertoires in COVID-19. Study-level information: Sites across the United States, Italy and Spain contributed samples from acute and convalescent COVID-19.

Original processing notes: It was from reference gene primer amplification that nucleated cell counts were estimated. TCRdb's table, derived via immunoSEQ multiplex PCR, lists solely in-frame clones and lacks some. V and J calls and clone size are copied from that table; D and trimming were computed from the DNA. The sample records 200,000 to 250,000 clones, about 88% being singletons. The clonotype comes from a man aged 70 or older with acute or convalescent COVID-19. The specimen sequenced was peripheral blood.

CDR3 loop: CATRDSSYEQYF. The DNA for the CDR3 is TGTGCCACCCGGGACAGTTCCTACGAGCAGTACTTC. This chain connects TRBV10-3 to TRBJ2-7, with TRBD1 matching over 7 bases. The CDR3 runs 12 residues. After removal of 10 bases from V and 1 base from J, the junction contained 4 bases not matched to a gene. Germline CDR1 is ENHRY and CDR2 is SYGVKD.